The rows below give T cell receptor beta chains drawn from one sample of a study of neurological immune-mediated disorders. TCRdb analysed the 5' RACE reads with MiXCR anew, one entry per CDR3 protein. The repertoire holds approximately 82,000 distinct CDR3 sequences, with about 12% as singletons. The specimen was PBMCs. These receptors originate from a female donor with HTLV-1-associated myelopathy (HAM/TSP). The CDR3 runs from the conserved cysteine through the conserved F or W. The D gene is left open where the match is weak. Only some rows state a clone size, as once, few, many or a class for expanded clones.

size	D	J	V	DNA	CDR3
many	-	TRBJ2-3	TRBV5-1	TGCGCCAGCAGCTTGGCCACAGATGCAGATACGCAGTATTTT	CASSLATDADTQYF
many	TRBD1	TRBJ2-7	TRBV5-1	TGCGCCAGCAGCTCCGACAGGGGGTTCTACGAGCAGTACTTC	CASSSDRGFYEQYF
many	-	TRBJ2-2	TRBV12-3/TRBV12-4	TGTGCCAGCAGTTCCGGGGAGCTGTTTTTT	CASSSGELFF
many	TRBD1	TRBJ2-5	TRBV15	TGTGCTACCAGCAGGCAGGGGGCAGAGACCCAGTACTTC	CATSRQGAETQYF
many	TRBD2	TRBJ2-7	TRBV24-1	TGTGCCACCAGTGATGCCTTGCGGGAGTCCAACGAGCAGTACTTC	CATSDALRESNEQYF
many	-	TRBJ2-1	TRBV11-1	TGTGCCAGCAGCTCGCAGGGGGGGGCACGGGAGCAGTTCTTC	CASSSQGGAREQFF
many	-	TRBJ2-5	TRBV28	TGTGCCAGCAGTTCAGGACAGCCGGGGACAGAGACCCAGTACTTC	CASSSGQPGTETQYF
once	-	TRBJ2-7	TRBV10-3	TGTGCCATCAGGGAGGGAGACGAGCAGTACTTC	CAIREGDEQYF
many	-	TRBJ1-2	TRBV20-1	TGCAGTGCTAGAAAGGGGGAGCCCTGGTATGGCTACACCTTC	CSARKGEPWYGYTF
medium-sized	-	TRBJ2-5	TRBV20-1	TGCAGTGGTGCGGGGCGAGAGACCCAGTACTTC	CSGAGRETQYF
many	-	TRBJ1-6	TRBV5-1	TGCGCCAGCGGAACTGGGGTCTCCTCTTCACCCCTCCACTTT	CASGTGVSSSPLHF
-	-	TRBJ2-3	TRBV19	TGTGCCAGTAGGAGAAATGGAGATACGCAGTATTTT	CASRRNGDTQYF
many	TRBD1	TRBJ1-1	TRBV11-2	TGTGCCAGCAGCTTACGACAGGGGGAAAAAGCTTTCTTT	CASSLRQGEKAFF
many	-	TRBJ2-1	TRBV3-1	TGTGCCAGCAGCCCCCTGACTTCCCTCAATGAGCAGTTCTTC	CASSPLTSLNEQFF
many	-	TRBJ2-5	TRBV10-3	TGTGCCATCAGTGAGTCGACTGGGGGGGCCATAAAGACCCAGTACTTC	CAISESTGGAIKTQYF
-	TRBD2	TRBJ2-1	TRBV9	TGTGCCAGCAGCGAGCCGGGACTAGGCACCTACAATGAGCAGTTCTTC	CASSEPGLGTYNEQFF
few	TRBD2	TRBJ2-2	TRBV11-1	TGTGCCAGCGCGAGGGGGAGCGGGGGGGCCGGCACCGGGGAGCTGTTTTTT	CASARGSGGAGTGELFF
many	TRBD2	TRBJ2-3	TRBV7-3	TGTGCCAGCAGTCCCGCGGGGGGGGTGACAGATACGCAGTATTTT	CASSPAGGVTDTQYF
many	TRBD2	TRBJ2-3	TRBV7-2	TGTGCCAGCAGCTTAGCCGGACTAGCGGGGGTACGAAGGACAGATACGCAGTATTTT	CASSLAGLAGVRRTDTQYF
many	TRBD1	TRBJ2-3	TRBV20-1	TGCAGTGCTGCCCCGAGACAGGGTCCAGATACGCAGTATTTT	CSAAPRQGPDTQYF
many	TRBD2	TRBJ2-1	TRBV5-1	TGCGCCAGCAGCCCCCTAGCGGGGGGGCAGGGTGAGCAGTTCTTC	CASSPLAGGQGEQFF
many	TRBD2	TRBJ2-7	TRBV4-1	TGCGCCAGCAGCCAAGGCCTCTTTAGCGGGGTATCCTACGAGCAGTACTTC	CASSQGLFSGVSYEQYF
-	-	TRBJ2-2	TRBV5-1	TGCGCCAGCAGCTTGGGGCAGGGGCTTGCCACCGGGGAGCTGTTTTTT	CASSLGQGLATGELFF
many	-	TRBJ2-3	TRBV28	TGTGCCAGCATAGGACACTTCCATACGCAGTATTTT	CASIGHFHTQYF
-	-	TRBJ1-4	TRBV6-1	TGTGCCAGCAATGGGCGGAGTGAAAAACTGTTTTTT	CASNGRSEKLFF
many	-	TRBJ2-1	TRBV12-3/TRBV12-4	TGTGCCAGCGGGACTCCATACAATGAGCAGTTCTTC	CASGTPYNEQFF
-	-	TRBJ1-3	TRBV14	TGTGCCAGCAGCCAAAACCTTCTATGGGGGCCTCGTGGAAACACCATATATTTT	CASSQNLLWGPRGNTIYF
-	-	TRBJ2-2	TRBV4-1	TGCGCCAGCCATCCGGGACCTGGACCCGGGGAGCTGTTTTTT	CASHPGPGPGELFF
many	-	TRBJ2-1	TRBV12-3/TRBV12-4	TGTGCCAGCAGTTTTGGTTCCAGCGGCTACCCCTACAATGAGCAGTTCTTC	CASSFGSSGYPYNEQFF
few	-	TRBJ2-5	TRBV5-1	TGCGCCAGCAGCTTGGAATCACAGGGAGAGACCCAGTACTTC	CASSLESQGETQYF
many	-	TRBJ1-1	TRBV27	TGTGCCAGCAGTCAAGCGGGGTATAACACTGAAGCTTTCTTT	CASSQAGYNTEAFF
many	-	TRBJ2-3	TRBV24-1	TGTGCCACCAGTGATTCGGACCTTCGGAATACGCAGTATTTT	CATSDSDLRNTQYF
many	TRBD1	TRBJ1-6	TRBV5-1	TGCGCCAGCAGCTTAACAGGGGGCGAGGCACCCCTCCACTTT	CASSLTGGEAPLHF
-	-	TRBJ2-3	TRBV11-2	TGTGCCAGCAGCGCACGCAGCAGGGGGGGGACAGATACGCAGTATTTT	CASSARSRGGTDTQYF
many	-	TRBJ2-5	TRBV24-1	TGTGCCACCAGTGGAGGGGACGGGGGTGAACCACAAGAGACCCAGTACTTC	CATSGGDGGEPQETQYF
many	TRBD2	TRBJ2-2	TRBV4-1	TGCGCCAGCAGCCAAGGAGGGGTCGGGGGGACCCGCACCGGGGAGCTGTTTTTT	CASSQGGVGGTRTGELFF
-	TRBD2	TRBJ2-3	TRBV20-1	TGCAGTGCTAGCTCTAGCGGGGGGCCCACAGATACGCAGTATTTT	CSASSSGGPTDTQYF
many	-	TRBJ2-7	TRBV28	TGTGCCAGCAGTGGGGGGATACACGAGCAGTACTTC	CASSGGIHEQYF
-	-	TRBJ2-2	TRBV5-1	TGCGCCAGCAGCTTGGGCCAGTCGAACACCGGGGAGCTGTTTTTT	CASSLGQSNTGELFF
many	-	TRBJ1-5	TRBV4-1	TGCGCCAGCAGCCAAGATCAGTTTAGTCAGCCCCAGCATTTT	CASSQDQFSQPQHF
few	-	TRBJ2-2	TRBV5-1	TGCGCCAGCAGCGGATCTGGGGGGCCGAGCACCGGGGAGCTGTTTTTT	CASSGSGGPSTGELFF
many	TRBD2	TRBJ2-7	TRBV15	TGTGCTACCAGCGGTACCTGGGGGGGGATCCTTTACGAGCAGTACTTC	CATSGTWGGILYEQYF
few	TRBD1	TRBJ2-1	TRBV9	TGTGCCAGCAGCGCCGGGACAGGGGCCTACAATGAGCAGTTCTTC	CASSAGTGAYNEQFF
many	TRBD2	TRBJ2-7	TRBV7-3	TGTGCCAGCAGCTTACGCCCGACTAGCGGGGGCCCCTACGAGCAGTACTTC	CASSLRPTSGGPYEQYF
-	TRBD1	TRBJ2-7	TRBV5-1	TGCGCCAGCAGCACCTGGACAGGGTCTGTTTACGAGCAGTACTTC	CASSTWTGSVYEQYF
many	-	TRBJ2-7	TRBV7-9	TGTGCCAGCAGCTGGTGGTCCGGGGGAAACTACGAGCAGTACTTC	CASSWWSGGNYEQYF
-	-	TRBJ2-7	TRBV7-2	TGTTCCCGCAGTCCTGGGGGCGAGCAGTACTTC	CSRSPGGEQYF
many	-	TRBJ2-2	TRBV27	TGTGCCAGCAGGTTTTTAACCGGGGAGCTGTTTTTT	CASRFLTGELFF
few	-	TRBJ1-6	TRBV9	TGTGCCAGCAGCCTGAGCCCGGGTCTGGATTCACCCCTCCACTTT	CASSLSPGLDSPLHF